A single count supports the clone carrying this TCR beta chain. Its target is not known. This record belongs to a study of T cell responses to AZD1222 COVID-19 vaccine. Study overall: The study pooled second doses at about 4 or about 12 weeks.

Germline loops: CDR1 SEHNR, CDR2 FQNEAQ (reference sequence). The CDR3 is 12 residues long. The V and J ends lost 6 bases and 5 bases respectively, with 11 bases between them. Study observations and caveats: Epitopes outside B.1.351 and B.1.1.7 mutated regions reportedly drew nearly half of spike TCRs. Repertoire collection took place solely once the T cell response had peaked.

Clones were sequenced by immunoSEQ multiplex PCR, and TCRdb holds only the in-frame ones, with some missing. The data contain 130,000 or so clones, over 90% of them singletons. The chain links TRBV7-9 to TRBJ2-7, with D perhaps matching TRBD2 (5 bases). Sequencing was performed on peripheral blood, taken on day 0 of AZD1222 vaccination. This TCR was recovered from an adult in good health. The CDR3 loop is CASRLESHEQYF. In DNA form, the CDR3 reads TGTGCCAGCAGACTAGAATCCCACGAGCAGTACTTC.